A single sample gave rise to the 2 T cell receptor beta chains below, sequenced in a study of cytomegalovirus exposure and HLA in healthy donors. PCR employed 60 Vbeta and 13 Jbeta primers. Assay used: immunoSEQ multiplex PCR; TCRdb lists only in-frame clones, some missing. The repertoire has about 170,000 clones, roughly three quarters of them found once; the top ten carry around 13%. The sample comprised PBMCs. The receptors stem from a woman aged 45-65 years in good health and CMV-seropositive.

The table lists this clone with a few counts. V usage is TRBV19 and J usage is TRBJ2-7; TRBD1 might be the D (6 bases). The germline V and J ends were trimmed by 5 bases and 5 bases, with 19 bases remaining between them. The CDR3 consists of 15 residues. Germline V lookup: CDR1 LNHDA, CDR2 SQIVND (reference sequence). CDR3 in amino acids: CASSFQQGWVDEQYF. The CDR3 region has the DNA TGTGCCAGTAGTTTCCAACAGGGTTGGGTCGACGAGCAGTACTTC.

The gene calls are TRBV2 and TRBJ2-3; 10 positions agree with TRBD2. V lost 6 bases and J lost 6; bases outside the gene matches: 3. Germline-derived CDR1 and CDR2 are SNHLY and FYNNEI. CDR3 length: 13 residues. CDR3 nucleotide sequence: TGTGCCAGCAGACTAGCGGGGCGGGATACGCAGTATTTT. Amino acids: CASRLAGRDTQYF.